The 19 T cell receptor beta chains presented below share a single source sample, sequenced in a study of T cell responses to AZD1222 COVID-19 vaccine. Profiling relied on immunoSEQ multiplex PCR, and the TCRdb table lists in-frame clones only, not all of them. The sample has 130,000 to 150,000 clones, approximately 89% seen once. The source material was peripheral blood, sampled on day 0 of AZD1222 vaccination. These receptors were taken from an adult in good health.

This clone has a single count. V gene TRBV6-1 combines with J gene TRBJ2-1; 8 bases fit TRBD1. This CDR3 is 14 amino acids long. Trimming took 2 bases from V and 7 from J; bases not matched to a gene: 4. Germline values: CDR1 MNHNS, CDR2 SASEGT. The CDR3 reads CASSEQGARNEQFF. CDR3 nucleotide sequence: TGTGCCAGCAGTGAACAGGGGGCGAGGAATGAGCAGTTCTTC.

The V gene is TRBV12-3 or TRBV12-4, the J gene TRBJ1-2; TRBD1 might be the D (5 bases). The length of the CDR3 is 13 residues. V dropped 3 bases and J dropped 6 bases, with 11 bases sitting between them. The CDR3 nucleotides are TGTGCCAGCAGTTTCTCCAGGGAAGATGGCTACACCTTC. It yields the protein CASSFSREDGYTF.

The chain carries TRBV4-2 and TRBJ2-5; 7 nucleotides line up with TRBD2. CDR3 length equals 15 residues. The V and J ends lost 4 bases and 3 bases, in that order; junction bases with no gene match: 8. Looked up from germline, CDR1 is LGHNA and CDR2 is YNFKEQ. The CDR3 DNA follows: TGTGCCAGCAGCCCCTTAAGTGGGAGGGAAGAGACCCAGTACTTC. As protein: CASSPLSGREETQYF.

CDR3 sequence (DNA): TGTGCCAGCTCACCACCGGTCGGAGAAAAACTGTTTTTT. This sequence encodes CASSPPVGEKLFF. This chain links TRBV18 with TRBJ1-4; D gene unclear. The V end was cut by 0 bases, the J end by 8 bases, with 7 bases between. The CDR3 extends over 13 amino acids. Germline V gives CDR1 KGHSH, CDR2 LQKENI.

This clone was counted once. This chain uses TRBV6-2 or TRBV6-3 with TRBJ2-3, with D maybe TRBD1 (5 bases). The CDR3 totals 12 residues. Germline CDR1 MNHEY, CDR2 SVGEGT. The V gene lost 3 bases and the J gene lost 7 bases, with 8 bases spanning the gap. CDR3: CASSYDSYTQYF. The DNA for the CDR3 is TGTGCCAGCAGTTATGACAGTTATACGCAGTATTTT.

The chain combines TRBV9 with TRBJ2-1, with D uncertain. Trimming left V 2 bases short and J 5 bases short, with 11 bases between. The germline CDR1 and CDR2 sequences are SGDLS and YYNGEE. There are 14 residues in the CDR3. CDR3 sequence: CASSVQTGNNEQFF. The CDR3 coding sequence is TGTGCCAGCAGCGTGCAGACCGGAAACAATGAGCAGTTCTTC.

This chain connects TRBV28 to TRBJ2-7, with TRBD2 matching over 7 bases. The CDR3 has 15 amino acids. V lost 6 bases and J lost 2; bases outside the gene matches: 10. The germline V gene encodes CDR1 MDHEN and CDR2 SYDVKM. The CDR3 region is CASSPRGRGTYEQYF. Written as DNA, the CDR3 is TGTGCCAGCAGCCCGCGGGGGAGGGGAACCTACGAGCAGTACTTC. The full variable domain, rest sourced from reference TRBV28 and TRBJ2-7, is DVKVTQSSRYLVKRTGEKVFLECVQDMDHENMFWYRQDPGLGLRLIYFSYDVKMKEKGDIPEGYSVSREKKERFSLILESASTNQTSMYLCASSPRGRGTYEQYFGPGTRLTVT.

The V gene is TRBV5-1, the J gene TRBJ1-4; 9 nucleotides agree with TRBD1. This CDR3 contains 14 residues. Germline V CDR1 and CDR2: SGHRS, YFSETQ. V shed 4 bases and J 8 bases; nucleotides not matched to a gene: 6. The CDR3 here is CASSAGQGMEKLFF. The CDR3, as DNA: TGCGCCAGCAGCGCCGGACAGGGGATGGAAAAACTGTTTTTT. The full variable domain, its missing parts supplied by reference TRBV5-1 and TRBJ1-4, is KAGVTQTPRYLIKTRGQQVTLSCSPISGHRSVSWYQQTPGQGLQFLFEYFSETQRNKGNFPGRFSGRQFSNSRSEMNVSTLELGDSALYLCASSAGQGMEKLFFGSGTQLSVL.

The chain couples TRBV2 to TRBJ2-6, with D possibly TRBD2 on 5 matching bases. From germline, CDR1 is SNHLY and CDR2 FYNNEI. The CDR3 has 16 amino acids. The ends were cut back, 7 bases at V and 0 bases at J, with 13 bases in the middle. The CDR3 DNA sequence: TGTGCCAGCACCGACACCCGGGGCTCTGGGGCCAACGTCCTGACTTTC. Translation: CASTDTRGSGANVLTF.

This rearrangement joins TRBV15 to TRBJ1-4, with D perhaps TRBD1 (5 bases). The V gene's germline CDR1 is LNHNV and CDR2 YYDKDF (reference sequence). The CDR3 runs to 15 residues. V gave up 0 bases and J gave up 4 bases, with 9 bases separating them. This CDR3 reads CATSRDRDGNEKLFF. The CDR3 region has the DNA TGTGCCACCAGCAGAGACCGGGACGGTAATGAAAAACTGTTTTTT.

The chain couples TRBV6-2 or TRBV6-3 to TRBJ2-2; the D is unclear. V lost 4 bases and J lost 6, with 6 bases in between. Looked up from germline, CDR1 is MNHEY and CDR2 is SVGEGT. The CDR3 loop spans 12 amino acids. The CDR3: CASSFSPGELFF. The CDR3 nucleotides read TGTGCCAGCAGTTTTTCCCCCGGGGAGCTGTTTTTT.

As concerns this clone: Other nucleotide sequences in the sample specify the same CDR3. The chain links TRBV27 to TRBJ1-4, with 7 bases lining up with TRBD1. Germline V lookup: CDR1 MNHEY, CDR2 SMNVEV (reference sequence). V shed 5 bases, J shed 5 bases, and the junction held 2 bases outside the gene matches. The CDR3 runs to 13 residues. The CDR3 region has the DNA TGTGCCAGCAGTCAGACAGGGAATGAAAAACTGTTTTTT. It specifies CASSQTGNEKLFF.

By its share, this clone is medium-sized (0.01 to 0.1%). The V call is TRBV28, the J call TRBJ1-1, with D tentatively TRBD1 (6 bases). CDR1 MDHEN and CDR2 SYDVKM come from the germline V gene. Trimming stripped 7 bases from V and 7 bases from J, with 13 bases between. This CDR3 has 12 residues. In DNA, the CDR3 is TGTGCCAGCAATCAGGTCAGGGGTGAAGCTTTCTTT. This encodes CASNQVRGEAFF.

This sequence joins TRBV27 and TRBJ2-3, with 11 bases matching TRBD2. Losses at the gene ends were 6 bases for V and 2 bases for J; bases not matched to a gene: 7. The germline V gene has CDR1 MNHEY and CDR2 SMNVEV (reference sequence). The CDR3 contains 16 residues. This chain's CDR3 is CASSRWTSGLTDTQYF. The CDR3 nucleotides are TGTGCCAGCAGCCGATGGACTAGCGGGCTCACAGATACGCAGTATTTT.

The chain links TRBV4-2 to TRBJ2-1, with 7 bases matching TRBD2. The germline V gene encodes CDR1 LGHNA and CDR2 YNFKEQ. The CDR3 covers 17 residues. J was trimmed by 3 bases and V by 0 bases; bases with no gene match: 8. The CDR3 spells CASSQDTQRGLYNEQFF. The DNA for the CDR3 is TGTGCCAGCAGCCAAGATACCCAGCGGGGCCTCTACAATGAGCAGTTCTTC.

A single count supports this clone. The V and J genes are TRBV6-5 and TRBJ2-7; no firm D call. The germline V gene has CDR1 MNHEY and CDR2 SVGAGI. V was pared by 8 bases and J by 1 base, with 9 bases between. The CDR3 runs 12 residues. CDR3 amino acids: CASRKGSYEQYF. CDR3 DNA sequence: TGTGCCAGCCGAAAGGGATCCTACGAGCAGTACTTC.

This clone has just one count. The chain joins TRBV5-1 to TRBJ1-3, with D unresolved. Per germline, CDR1 SGHRS and CDR2 YFSETQ. CDR3 length: 14 residues. V was cut by 4 bases and J by 0 bases, with 8 bases left in between. The CDR3 loop reads CASSDASSGNTIYF. The CDR3 region has the DNA TGCGCCAGCAGCGACGCATCCTCTGGAAACACCATATATTTT.

The V gene is TRBV5-1, the J gene TRBJ2-2; 12 positions match TRBD2. The CDR3 runs to 17 residues. Losses at the gene ends were 2 bases for V and 5 bases for J; bases not matched to a gene: 7. The germline V gene encodes CDR1 SGHRS and CDR2 YFSETQ. Here the CDR3 reads CASSFGGLAGSTGELFF. The CDR3 region has the DNA TGCGCCAGCAGCTTCGGAGGACTAGCGGGATCTACCGGGGAGCTGTTTTTT.

The rearrangement joins TRBV7-2 to TRBJ1-3; no definite D call. CDR3 length equals 14 residues. Germline loops: CDR1 SGHTA, CDR2 FQGNSA. Trimming shortened V by 1 base and J by 4 bases, and 8 bases separated the two germline ends. The CDR3 here is CASSLVAAGNTIYF. CDR3 nucleotide sequence: TGTGCCAGCAGCTTAGTGGCAGCAGGAAACACCATATATTTT. The variable domain in full, completed from reference TRBV7-2 and TRBJ1-3, reads GAGVSQSPSNKVTEKGKDVELRCDPISGHTALYWYRQSLGQGLEFLIYFQGNSAPDKSGLPSDRFSAERTGGSVSTLTIQRTQQEDSAVYLCASSLVAAGNTIYFGEGSWLTVV.